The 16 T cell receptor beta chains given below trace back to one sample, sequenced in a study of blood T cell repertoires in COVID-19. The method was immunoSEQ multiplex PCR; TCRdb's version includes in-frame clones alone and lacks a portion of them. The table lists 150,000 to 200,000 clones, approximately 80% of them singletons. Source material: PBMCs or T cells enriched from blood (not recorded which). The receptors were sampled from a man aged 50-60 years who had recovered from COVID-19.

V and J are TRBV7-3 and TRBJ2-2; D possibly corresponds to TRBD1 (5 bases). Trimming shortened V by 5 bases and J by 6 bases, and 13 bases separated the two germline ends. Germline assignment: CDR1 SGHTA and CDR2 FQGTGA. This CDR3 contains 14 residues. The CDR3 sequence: CASSIFQGSGELFF. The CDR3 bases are TGTGCCAGCAGCATTTTTCAGGGATCCGGGGAGCTGTTTTTT.

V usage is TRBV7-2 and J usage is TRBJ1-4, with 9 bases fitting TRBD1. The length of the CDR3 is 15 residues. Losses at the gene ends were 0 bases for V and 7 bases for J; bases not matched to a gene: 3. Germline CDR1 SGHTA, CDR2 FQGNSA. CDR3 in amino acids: CASSLAATGGEKLFF. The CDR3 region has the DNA TGTGCCAGCAGCTTAGCCGCGACAGGGGGTGAAAAACTGTTTTTT.

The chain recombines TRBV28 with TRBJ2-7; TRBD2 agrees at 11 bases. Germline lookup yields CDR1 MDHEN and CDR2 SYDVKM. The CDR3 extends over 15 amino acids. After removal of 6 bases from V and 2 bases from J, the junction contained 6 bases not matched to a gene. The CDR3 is CASSTTSGGPYEQYF. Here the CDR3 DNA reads TGTGCCAGCAGCACAACTAGCGGGGGACCCTACGAGCAGTACTTC.

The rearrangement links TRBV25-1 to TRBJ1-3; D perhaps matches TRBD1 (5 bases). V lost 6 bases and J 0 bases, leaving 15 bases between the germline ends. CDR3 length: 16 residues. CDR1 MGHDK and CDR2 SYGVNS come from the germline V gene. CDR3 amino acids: CASSGWGGSSGNTIYF. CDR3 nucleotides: TGTGCCAGCAGCGGATGGGGCGGGAGCTCTGGAAACACCATATATTTT.

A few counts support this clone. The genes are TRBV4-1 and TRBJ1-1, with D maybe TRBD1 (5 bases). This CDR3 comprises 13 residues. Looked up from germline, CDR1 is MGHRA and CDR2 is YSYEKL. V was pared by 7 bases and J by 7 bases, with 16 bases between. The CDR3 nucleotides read TGCGCCAGCACCTCTAAAATTGACAGTGAAGCTTTCTTT. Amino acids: CASTSKIDSEAFF.

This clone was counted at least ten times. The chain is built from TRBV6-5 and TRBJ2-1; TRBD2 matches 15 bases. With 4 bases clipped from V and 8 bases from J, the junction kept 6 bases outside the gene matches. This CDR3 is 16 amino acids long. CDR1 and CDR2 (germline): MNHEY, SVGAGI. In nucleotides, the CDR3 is TGTGCCAGCAGTTCCCCGGGACTAGCGGGGGGTGATGAGCAGTTCTTC. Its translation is CASSSPGLAGGDEQFF.

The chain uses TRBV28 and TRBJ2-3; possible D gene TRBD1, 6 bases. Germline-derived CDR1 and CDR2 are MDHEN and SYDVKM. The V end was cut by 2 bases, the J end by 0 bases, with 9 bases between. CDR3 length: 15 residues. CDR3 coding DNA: TGTGCCAGCAGTTTAGGGGGCGCCAGCACAGATACGCAGTATTTT. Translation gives CASSLGGASTDTQYF.

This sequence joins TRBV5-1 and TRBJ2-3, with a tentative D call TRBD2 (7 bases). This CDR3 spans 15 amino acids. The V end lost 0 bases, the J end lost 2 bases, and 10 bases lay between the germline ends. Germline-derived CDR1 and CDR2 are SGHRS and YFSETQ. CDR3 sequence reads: CASSLEGGNTDTQYF. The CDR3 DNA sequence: TGCGCCAGCAGCTTGGAGGGGGGGAACACAGATACGCAGTATTTT.

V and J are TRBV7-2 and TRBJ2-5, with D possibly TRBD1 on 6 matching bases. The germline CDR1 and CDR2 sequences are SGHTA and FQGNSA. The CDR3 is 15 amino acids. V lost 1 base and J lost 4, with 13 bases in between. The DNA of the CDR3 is TGTGCCAGCAGCTTAGTACAGGGCCTGGCAGAGACCCAGTACTTC. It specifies CASSLVQGLAETQYF. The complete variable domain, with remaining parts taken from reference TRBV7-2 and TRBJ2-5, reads GAGVSQSPSNKVTEKGKDVELRCDPISGHTALYWYRQSLGQGLEFLIYFQGNSAPDKSGLPSDRFSAERTGGSVSTLTIQRTQQEDSAVYLCASSLVQGLAETQYFGPGTRLLVL.

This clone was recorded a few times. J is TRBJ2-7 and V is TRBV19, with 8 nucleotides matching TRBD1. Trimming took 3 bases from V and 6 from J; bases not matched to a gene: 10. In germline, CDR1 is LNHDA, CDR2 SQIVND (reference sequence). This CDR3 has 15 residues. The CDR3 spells CASSMTGGQGPEQYF. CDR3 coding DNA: TGTGCCAGTAGTATGACCGGCGGACAGGGCCCCGAGCAGTACTTC.

CDR3: CAPKEQGNQPQHF. The CDR3 region has the DNA TGTGCCCCCAAAGAACAGGGCAATCAGCCCCAGCATTTT. V gene TRBV24-1 combines with J gene TRBJ1-5, with a weak D call TRBD1 (5 bases). Trimming took 12 bases from V and 2 from J, leaving 13 bases between them. From germline, CDR1 is KGHDR and CDR2 SFDVKD. The CDR3 consists of 13 residues.

The CDR3 loop reads CSVDWQGSYNEQFF. The CDR3 region has the DNA TGCAGCGTTGACTGGCAGGGCTCCTACAATGAGCAGTTCTTC. The V call is TRBV29-1, the J call TRBJ2-1, with a weak D call TRBD1 (5 bases). From germline, CDR1 is SQVTM and CDR2 ANQGSEA. The V end lost 3 bases, the J end lost 0 bases, and 9 bases lay between the germline ends. The CDR3 runs 14 residues.

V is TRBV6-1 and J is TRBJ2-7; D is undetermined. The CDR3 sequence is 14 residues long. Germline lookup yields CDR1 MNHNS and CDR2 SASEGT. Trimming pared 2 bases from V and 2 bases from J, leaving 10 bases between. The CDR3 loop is CASSEPWPAYEQYF. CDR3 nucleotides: TGTGCCAGCAGTGAACCCTGGCCCGCCTACGAGCAGTACTTC.

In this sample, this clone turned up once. The CDR3 region is CASSLGQGRYEQYF. CDR3 nucleotides: TGTGCCAGCAGCTTGGGACAGGGGAGGTACGAGCAGTACTTC. The chain joins TRBV27 to TRBJ2-7; the match to TRBD1 covers 10 bases. The trim removed 6 bases at V and 4 bases at J, leaving 6 bases unmatched. The CDR3 has 14 residues. Germline CDR1 and CDR2: MNHEY and SMNVEV (reference sequence).

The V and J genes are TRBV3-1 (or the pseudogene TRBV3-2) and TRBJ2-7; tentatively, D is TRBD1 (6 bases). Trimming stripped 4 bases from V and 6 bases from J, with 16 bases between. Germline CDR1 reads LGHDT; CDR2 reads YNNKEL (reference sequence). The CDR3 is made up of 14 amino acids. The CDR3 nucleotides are TGTGCCAGCAGCCGCCGGGACATAACCTCCGAGCAGTACTTC. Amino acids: CASSRRDITSEQYF.

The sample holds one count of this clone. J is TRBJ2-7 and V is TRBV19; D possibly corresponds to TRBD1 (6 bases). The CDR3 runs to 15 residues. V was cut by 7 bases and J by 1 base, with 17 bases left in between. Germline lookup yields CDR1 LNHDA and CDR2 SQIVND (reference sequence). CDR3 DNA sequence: TGTGCCAGTACCCCCAAGGTGGACAGATCCTACGAGCAGTACTTC. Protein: CASTPKVDRSYEQYF.